Listed below are T cell receptor beta chains from one sample, sequenced in a study of blood T cells in healthy people across ages. TCRdb processed the 5' RACE reads anew with MiXCR; each CDR3 protein has one entry. The data contain 650,000 to 800,000 distinct CDR3 sequences, 40% to 50% of them singletons. Sequenced sample: blood. The receptors here all came from a man aged 60 to 69 in good health. The CDR3 runs from the conserved cysteine through the conserved F or W. D genes are given only for firm matches. The size entry is marked missing in some rows and otherwise reads once, few, many or a size class.

few	TRBV6-2/TRBV6-3	TRBD1	TRBJ2-5	CASRPGQNKETQYF	TGTGCCAGCAGACCGGGACAGAATAAAGAGACCCAGTACTTC
few	TRBV5-4	TRBD1	TRBJ1-2	CASSLPGGQGSYGYTF	TGTGCCAGCAGCTTGCCCGGGGGACAGGGGAGTTATGGCTACACCTTC
.	TRBV4-3	.	TRBJ1-4	CASSHNRPARGEKLFF	TGCGCCAGCAGCCACAATCGGCCCGCGAGGGGTGAAAAACTGTTTTTT
.	TRBV6-5	.	TRBJ2-5	CASSKRIDREETQYF	TGTGCCAGCAGTAAAAGAATAGACAGAGAAGAGACCCAGTACTTC
.	TRBV12-3/TRBV12-4	.	TRBJ2-1	CASTLACVYNNEQFF	TGTGCCAGCACCCTTGCCTGCGTTTATAACAATGAGCAGTTCTTC
few	TRBV28	TRBD1	TRBJ2-7	CASRGTDSYEQYF	TGTGCCAGCAGGGGGACAGATTCCTACGAGCAGTACTTC
.	TRBV19	.	TRBJ1-1	CASTETGVNTEAFF	TGTGCCAGTACCGAGACAGGAGTTAACACTGAAGCTTTCTTT
.	TRBV30	TRBD1	TRBJ2-7	CAWSVFGTGVQEQYF	TGTGCCTGGAGTGTATTCGGGACAGGGGTTCAGGAGCAGTACTTC
few	TRBV7-8	TRBD1	TRBJ1-2	CASSLEGAQGYTF	TGTGCCAGCAGCTTAGAGGGGGCGCAAGGCTACACCTTC
.	TRBV27	.	TRBJ1-2	CASSLASGPRYGYTF	TGTGCCAGCAGTCTAGCCAGCGGGCCTCGGTATGGCTACACCTTC
.	TRBV6-2/TRBV6-3	.	TRBJ1-5	CASSYREGPQHF	TGTGCCAGCAGTTACAGGGAGGGACCCCAGCATTTT
.	TRBV18	.	TRBJ2-5	CASSSPRIRETQYF	TGTGCCAGCTCATCCCCGCGGATCAGGGAGACCCAGTACTTC
.	TRBV12-3/TRBV12-4	TRBD2	TRBJ2-7	CVSSLGGYEQYF	TGTGTCAGCAGTTTGGGGGGGTACGAGCAGTACTTC
few	TRBV5-1	.	TRBJ2-5	CASSVASIQETQYF	TGCGCCAGCAGCGTGGCTAGCATCCAAGAGACCCAGTACTTC
.	TRBV9	TRBD1	TRBJ2-5	CASTKGTDSYQETQYF	TGTGCCAGCACAAAAGGGACAGATTCGTACCAAGAGACCCAGTACTTC
few	TRBV2	TRBD1	TRBJ1-4	CASSSDRVGKGNEKLFF	TGTGCCAGCAGTTCCGACAGGGTGGGGAAAGGAAATGAAAAACTGTTTTTT
.	TRBV9	.	TRBJ2-5	CASSPSSLETQYF	TGTGCCAGCAGCCCCTCGAGTTTGGAGACCCAGTACTTC
once	TRBV20-1	TRBD2	TRBJ2-3	CSARISGGRADTQYF	TGCAGTGCTAGAATTAGCGGGGGACGGGCGGATACGCAGTATTTT
few	TRBV15	TRBD1	TRBJ2-5	CATSRDHPDRVQETQYF	TGTGCCACCAGCAGAGATCACCCCGACAGGGTACAAGAGACCCAGTACTTC
.	TRBV28	TRBD2	TRBJ2-3	CASSPGLAGGQARWDTQYF	TGTGCCAGCAGCCCGGGACTAGCGGGGGGGCAAGCCCGATGGGATACGCAGTATTTT
few	TRBV18	.	TRBJ1-1	CASSPVTRNTEAFF	TGTGCCAGCTCACCCGTGACAAGAAACACTGAAGCTTTCTTT
.	TRBV29-1	TRBD1	TRBJ2-7	CSVDRTGSGYEQYF	TGCAGCGTGGACAGGACAGGGTCTGGGTACGAGCAGTACTTC
.	TRBV7-3	.	TRBJ2-3	CASRDPSLGLLGADTQYF	TGTGCCAGCAGGGATCCCAGTTTAGGGTTGCTCGGCGCAGATACGCAGTATTTT